Listed here are 26 T cell receptor beta chains from one sample, sequenced in a study of shared clonotypes between healthy human individuals. TCRdb keeps only in-frame clones here, not all; method: immunoSEQ multiplex PCR. This sample carries about 980,000 clones, about 80% of them seen once, and the ten largest clones take approximately 1.5%. Sequenced: memory CD4+ T cells sorted from blood. The subset: CD45RA-negative fraction. These receptors originate from a man younger than 30 in good health.

The chain uses TRBV29-1 and TRBJ2-5; either TRBD1 or TRBD2 may supply D (5 bases each). The germline CDR1 and CDR2 sequences are SQVTM and ANQGSEA. The CDR3 is 13 residues long. Between the trimmed V and J ends, which lost 6 bases and 5 bases, there was a span of 16 bases. CDR3 loop: CSVVLGDVETQYF. CDR3 sequence (DNA): TGCAGCGTGGTCCTGGGGGATGTGGAGACCCAGTACTTC.

This chain connects TRBV18 to TRBJ1-6; D unclear. The V gene lost 6 bases and the J gene lost 7 bases, with 13 bases spanning the gap. CDR1 is KGHSH, CDR2 LQKENI, per germline. CDR3 length: 14 residues. In DNA form, the CDR3 reads TGTGCCAGCTCCGCAGACCGAGTAAATTCACCCCTCCACTTT. Residues: CASSADRVNSPLHF.

This clone was seen a few times. Other DNA sequences of this sample code for an identical CDR3. The J gene is TRBJ2-3, the V gene TRBV6-4; D possibly matches TRBD1 or TRBD2 (5 bases each). The CDR3 totals 13 residues. Germline CDR1 MRHNA, CDR2 SNTAGT. V lost 0 bases and J 5 bases, leaving 6 bases between the germline ends. The CDR3 reads CASSDSRGDTQYF. The CDR3 DNA sequence: TGTGCCAGCAGTGACTCGAGGGGAGATACGCAGTATTTT.

V and J are TRBV5-4 and TRBJ1-5; D unresolved. CDR3 length equals 15 residues. CDR1 is SGHNT and CDR2 is YYREEE in the germline V gene (reference sequence). V gave up 0 bases and J gave up 7 bases, with 14 bases separating them. CDR3 loop: CASSLDPSARQPQHF. DNA of the CDR3: TGTGCCAGCAGCTTGGATCCGTCCGCCCGGCAGCCCCAGCATTTT.

This CDR3 reads CASSSTGGSYEQYF. The DNA of the CDR3 is TGTGCCAGTAGCTCGACAGGGGGCTCCTACGAGCAGTACTTC. This chain connects TRBV19 to TRBJ2-5; 9 nucleotides align to TRBD1. The end of the DNA aligns better with TRBJ2-7, so the J call may be wrong. CDR3 length: 14 amino acids. Germline CDR1 reads LNHDA; CDR2 reads SQIVND (reference sequence).

The sample holds one count of this clone. The V and J genes are TRBV7-2 and TRBJ1-2, with a weak D call TRBD1 (6 bases). The germline CDR1 and CDR2 sequences are SGHTA and FQGNSA. V was shortened by 1 base and J by 8 bases, with 17 bases between the two germline ends. The CDR3 length is 15 residues. In DNA form, the CDR3 reads TGTGCCAGCAGCTTAGGAGGGGGAAGTGGCAAGGGCTACACCTTC. This gives the protein CASSLGGGSGKGYTF.

The gene calls are TRBV29-1 and TRBJ2-1, with D possibly being TRBD1 (5 bases). This CDR3 has 11 amino acids. V was pared by 4 bases and J by 8 bases, with 9 bases between. Germline lookup yields CDR1 SQVTM and CDR2 ANQGSEA. CDR3 bases: TGCAGCGTTGCAGGGCCGGATGAGCAGTTCTTC. Protein sequence: CSVAGPDEQFF.

The chain joins TRBV5-1 to TRBJ2-3; 9 positions agree with TRBD1. V trimming: 2 bases; J trimming: 2 bases; junction bases outside the gene matches: 6. Germline-derived CDR1 and CDR2 are SGHRS and YFSETQ. The length of the CDR3 is 16 residues. CDR3 DNA: TGCGCCAGCAGCTTTGGGGACAGGGATTTCACAGATACGCAGTATTTT. Residues: CASSFGDRDFTDTQYF.

V usage is TRBV30 and J usage is TRBJ1-1; 8 nucleotides agree with TRBD1. Germline CDR1 is GTSNPN and CDR2 is SVGIG (reference sequence). This CDR3 is 13 amino acids long. With V trimmed by 7 bases and J by 6 bases, 10 bases remained unmatched. CDR3 coding DNA: TGTGCCTCAGGACAGGGTTGGGGGGCTGAAGCTTTCTTT. Its translation: CASGQGWGAEAFF.

V usage is TRBV13 and J usage is TRBJ2-7; 8 nucleotides match TRBD1. The junction had 6 bases not matched to a gene; V was cut back by 2 bases and J by 3 bases. Germline V gives CDR1 PRHDT, CDR2 FYEKMQ (reference sequence). The CDR3 has 15 residues. CDR3 region: CASSLRDRNVYEQYF. CDR3 nucleotides: TGTGCCAGCAGCTTAAGGGACAGGAACGTCTACGAGCAGTACTTC. Looking up the rest from reference TRBV13 and TRBJ2-7 gives the full variable domain: AAGVIQSPRHLIKEKRETATLKCYPIPRHDTVYWYQQGPGQDPQFLISFYEKMQSDKGSIPDRFSAQQFSDYHSELNMSSLELGDSALYFCASSLRDRNVYEQYFGPGTRLTVT.

This clone was seen only once. The chain carries TRBV9 and TRBJ2-7; D not certain. The CDR3 is made up of 15 amino acids. The germline gives CDR1 SGDLS, CDR2 YYNGEE. Trimming took off 0 bases at V and 2 bases at J, with 12 bases between the two ends. The DNA of the CDR3 is TGTGCCAGCAGCGTAGGCGTAGACCCAGCCTACGAGCAGTACTTC. Translation gives CASSVGVDPAYEQYF.

J is TRBJ2-7 and V is TRBV28, with no clear D. CDR1 and CDR2 from the germline V gene are MDHEN and SYDVKM. Trimming pared 2 bases from V and 1 base from J, leaving 18 bases between. The CDR3 spans 17 residues. The DNA of the CDR3 is TGTGCCAGCAGTTTAGGGCCCCAGGAACATACGTCCTACGAGCAGTACTTC. Residues: CASSLGPQEHTSYEQYF.

V and J are TRBV5-1 and TRBJ1-3, with 7 bases identical to TRBD1. CDR3 length equals 15 residues. In germline, CDR1 is SGHRS, CDR2 YFSETQ. With 0 bases clipped from V and 6 bases from J, the junction kept 6 bases outside the gene matches. The CDR3 here is CASSLGTTGVNTIYF. For the CDR3, the DNA is TGCGCCAGCAGCTTGGGAACTACAGGGGTAAACACCATATATTTT.

This chain joins TRBV19 and TRBJ1-2; a possible D gene is TRBD1 (5 bases). The CDR3 contains 14 residues. Per germline, CDR1 LNHDA and CDR2 SQIVND (reference sequence). Trimming removed 7 bases from V and 0 bases from J, with 12 bases in between. The CDR3 bases are TGTGCCAGTAATATCGGGACTGCTAACTATGGCTACACCTTC. As protein: CASNIGTANYGYTF. Full variable domain (missing parts from reference TRBV19 and TRBJ1-2): DGGITQSPKYLFRKEGQNVTLSCEQNLNHDAMYWYRQDPGQGLRLIYYSQIVNDFQKGDIAEGYSVSREKKESFPLTVTSAQKNPTAFYLCASNIGTANYGYTFGSGTRLTVV.

The chain carries TRBV19 and TRBJ1-2; TRBD1 aligns across 7 bases. V gave up 4 bases and J gave up 0 bases; unmatched junction bases: 11. The CDR3 is 17 amino acids. Germline values: CDR1 LNHDA, CDR2 SQIVND (reference sequence). The CDR3 coding sequence is TGTGCCAGTAGTACAACCGGGACAGCCGATTCTAACTATGGCTACACCTTC. Protein product: CASSTTGTADSNYGYTF.

V and J are TRBV30 and TRBJ1-3, with a possible D match to TRBD1 (6 bases). CDR3 length: 15 residues. Germline CDR1 is GTSNPN and CDR2 is SVGIG (reference sequence). V lost 3 bases and J lost 4, with 16 bases in between. Here the CDR3 reads CAWSLLLGGGNTIYF. The CDR3 DNA follows: TGTGCCTGGAGCCTTCTACTTGGGGGCGGAAACACCATATATTTT.

This clone came up many times. J is TRBJ1-6 and V is TRBV28, with D possibly matching TRBD1 (6 bases). The ends were cut back, 7 bases at V and 9 bases at J, with 16 bases in the middle. The V gene's germline CDR1 is MDHEN and CDR2 SYDVKM. The CDR3 loop spans 14 amino acids. CDR3 loop: CASNGGAGVSPLHF. DNA of the CDR3: TGTGCCAGCAACGGGGGGGCAGGAGTTTCACCCCTCCACTTT.

The chain couples TRBV5-1 to TRBJ2-5, with TRBD1 matching over 7 bases. Matching the DNA end better, TRBJ2-7 makes the J call doubtful. Germline CDR1 and CDR2: SGHRS and YFSETQ. The CDR3 totals 14 residues. CDR3 DNA: TGCGCCAGCAGCTTGGTAGGGGGCGACTACGAGCAGTACTTC. This codes for CASSLVGGDYEQYF.

The chain has TRBV6-5 and TRBJ1-5; D is uncertain. Deletions cut 4 bases from V and 3 bases from J, with 16 bases between. The CDR3 extends over 16 amino acids. Germline loops: CDR1 MNHEY, CDR2 SVGAGI. In nucleotides, the CDR3 is TGTGCCAGCAGTTCCGGGGTAAATCTGGTCAATCAGCCCCAGCATTTT. Translation gives CASSSGVNLVNQPQHF.

This rearrangement joins TRBV11-1 to TRBJ1-2; D unclear. V was shortened by 5 bases and J by 3 bases, with 16 bases between the two germline ends. The CDR3 loop spans 15 amino acids. Per the germline V gene, CDR1 is SGHAT and CDR2 is FQDESV (reference sequence). The CDR3 spells CASSLGNSLYYGYTF. The CDR3 coding sequence is TGTGCCAGCAGCCTAGGAAACAGTTTATACTATGGCTACACCTTC.

CDR3 bases: TGTGCCAGCACACACAGGTTTAACACCGGGGAGCTGTTTTTT. This codes for CASTHRFNTGELFF. The chain uses TRBV6-1 and TRBJ2-2; possible D gene TRBD1, 5 bases. CDR1 and CDR2 (germline): MNHNS, SASEGT. V was clipped by 7 bases and J by 2 bases, with 11 bases between them. The CDR3 spans 14 residues.

This clone was detected only once. The V gene is TRBV19, the J gene TRBJ1-2, with D possibly TRBD1 on 5 matching bases. Germline V gene data show CDR1 as LNHDA and CDR2 as SQIVND (reference sequence). Trimming pared 5 bases from V and 4 bases from J, leaving 17 bases between. The CDR3 has 15 amino acids. The CDR3 DNA reads TGTGCCAGTAGTCCCGGGGACCGGACCTCCTATGGCTACACCTTC. Its protein product is CASSPGDRTSYGYTF.

The CDR3 region is CAWSTGLPYNEQFF. The CDR3 DNA reads TGTGCCTGGAGTACAGGACTGCCATACAATGAGCAGTTCTTC. This chain joins TRBV30 and TRBJ2-1; D assignment may be TRBD1 or TRBD2 (5 bases each). Trimming shortened V by 2 bases and J by 4 bases, and 12 bases separated the two germline ends. CDR1 GTSNPN and CDR2 SVGIG come from the germline V gene (reference sequence). This CDR3 has 14 residues.

The chain joins TRBV10-3 to TRBJ2-3; tentatively, D is TRBD2 (6 bases). CDR3 length: 15 residues. The germline V gene encodes CDR1 ENHRY and CDR2 SYGVKD. Trimming took 0 bases from V and 4 from J, leaving 11 bases between them. Here the CDR3 reads CAISESPLAADTQYF. CDR3 nucleotides: TGTGCCATCAGTGAGTCACCACTAGCAGCAGATACGCAGTATTTT.

The chain uses TRBV18 and TRBJ2-7, with D possibly TRBD2 on 5 matching bases. Per germline, CDR1 KGHSH and CDR2 LQKENI. CDR3 size: 13 residues. V dropped 3 bases and J dropped 4 bases, with 10 bases sitting between them. This chain's CDR3 is CASSPTTRYEQYF. As DNA, the CDR3 is TGTGCCAGCTCACCGACTACCAGGTACGAGCAGTACTTC.

The rearrangement uses TRBV6-1 and TRBJ2-7, with D possibly being TRBD1 (5 bases). The V gene lost 2 bases and the J gene lost 6 bases, with 14 bases spanning the gap. The CDR3 sequence is 14 residues long. The germline gives CDR1 MNHNS, CDR2 SASEGT. CDR3 sequence reads: CASSEQGTFREQYF. CDR3 DNA: TGTGCCAGCAGTGAACAGGGCACATTTCGCGAGCAGTACTTC.